This record concerns one TCR beta chain sequence. The antigen is not known. The record originates from a study of T cell responses to AZD1222 COVID-19 vaccine. Sequencing used immunoSEQ multiplex PCR; TCRdb keeps in-frame clones, though not all of them. This table has roughly 110,000 clones, just over 90% appearing once. Broader study findings: The study found vaccine-associated CD4 TCRs spanning spike, dominant at 160-218 and 743-854. Baseline seropositivity occurred in only six or seven AZD1222 recipients. Donors were chiefly white British, with a greater number of females, and clonal diversity was perhaps underestimated. Following two doses of AZD1222, Spike-specific TCR breadth and depth rose.

Trimming removed 0 bases from V and 6 bases from J, with 23 bases in between. CDR1 and CDR2 from the germline V gene are MNHNS and SASEGT. The CDR3 has 18 amino acids. The material was peripheral blood, obtained on day 0 of AZD1222 vaccination. The clonotype was recovered from an adult in good health. This rearrangement joins TRBV6-1 to TRBJ1-1; tentative D call: TRBD1 (5 bases). The CDR3 sequence: CASSEAVFEGRGRAEAFF. The CDR3 nucleotides are TGTGCCAGCAGTGAAGCGGTGTTTGAGGGGCGAGGGAGGGCTGAAGCTTTCTTT.